These T cell receptor beta chains were read from a single sample in a study of a mutant IDH1 vaccine in newly diagnosed glioma. The antigens for these receptors are not known. The table came from immunoSEQ multiplex PCR; TCRdb's copy has only in-frame clones and leaves some out. The sample carries fewer than 85,000 clones, 70% to 90% recorded once. Specimen: PBMCs, collected from a glioma patient whose treatment included an IDH1 peptide vaccine. Receptors were obtained from a man aged 35 to 55 with glioma. Both conserved end residues are part of each CDR3. The D gene is left open where the match is weak. Size tells how often a clone was seen (once, few, many) or the class of an expanded clone, and some rows leave it out.

many,TRBV9,NA,TRBJ1-1,CASSDLQGIGENTEAFF,TGTGCCAGCAGCGACTTACAGGGCATTGGAGAGAACACTGAAGCTTTCTTT
NA,TRBV7-9,TRBD2,TRBJ2-3,CASSDKVGDYPGTDTQYF,TGTGCCAGCAGCGATAAAGTAGGGGACTACCCAGGCACAGATACGCAGTATTTT
NA,TRBV7-9,NA,TRBJ1-2,CASSERDGEREGNYGYTF,TGTGCCAGCAGCGAAAGAGACGGGGAGAGGGAAGGCAACTATGGCTACACCTTC
once,TRBV7-2,NA,TRBJ2-7,CASSFTGGTSYEQYF,TGTGCCAGCAGCTTTACCGGGGGTACCTCCTACGAGCAGTACTTC
NA,TRBV5-1,NA,TRBJ2-7,CASSLGDSLDEQYF,TGCGCCAGCAGCTTGGGGGACTCTCTCGACGAGCAGTACTTC
NA,TRBV5-1,NA,TRBJ2-3,CASSLVPSMSTDTQYF,TGCGCCAGCAGCCTGGTCCCCTCGATGAGCACAGATACGCAGTATTTT
once,TRBV7-9,NA,TRBJ2-7,CASSPPLAAYEQYF,TGTGCCAGCAGCCCTCCACTAGCTGCCTACGAGCAGTACTTC
NA,TRBV7-2,TRBD1,TRBJ2-2,CASSATGASGTGELFF,TGTGCCAGCAGCGCGACAGGGGCGAGTGGCACCGGGGAGCTGTTTTTT
NA,TRBV9,TRBD2,TRBJ2-3,CASSVGPASGRGDTQYF,TGTGCCAGCAGCGTGGGCCCCGCTAGCGGGAGAGGAGATACGCAGTATTTT
few,TRBV10-3,NA,TRBJ1-5,CAISELGSQPQHF,TGTGCCATCAGTGAGTTGGGGTCTCAGCCCCAGCATTTT
NA,TRBV15,NA,TRBJ1-5,CATSRDRDTNQPQHF,TGTGCCACCAGCAGAGATAGGGACACAAATCAGCCCCAGCATTTT
NA,TRBV5-4,TRBD1,TRBJ2-7,CASSDRRQGIYEQYF,TGTGCCAGCAGCGACCGAAGACAGGGGATCTACGAGCAGTACTTC
NA,TRBV2,NA,TRBJ1-1,CASSDRASTEAFF,TGTGCCAGCAGTGATAGGGCAAGCACTGAAGCTTTCTTT
NA,TRBV21-1,NA,TRBJ2-7,CASSRYEQYF,TGTGCCAGCAGCCGCTACGAGCAGTACTTC
NA,TRBV5-4,NA,TRBJ1-1,CASSPAGGRTEAFF,TGTGCCAGCAGCCCGGCCGGGGGGCGTACTGAAGCTTTCTTT
NA,TRBV11-2,NA,TRBJ1-2,CASTLVPGRARGYTF,TGTGCCAGCACCCTAGTTCCCGGGAGGGCACGCGGCTACACCTTC
NA,TRBV5-4,TRBD2,TRBJ2-7,CASSLVRGAFHEQYF,TGTGCCAGCAGCTTGGTGCGGGGGGCCTTCCACGAGCAGTACTTC
once,TRBV15,TRBD1,TRBJ1-5,CATSRGDWDRRDQPQHF,TGTGCCACCAGCAGAGGCGATTGGGACAGAAGGGATCAGCCCCAGCATTTT
NA,TRBV4-3,NA,TRBJ1-5,CASSQVVWQPQHF,TGCGCCAGCAGCCAAGTAGTTTGGCAGCCCCAGCATTTT
NA,TRBV27,NA,TRBJ2-1,CASSLAEYNEQFF,TGTGCCAGCAGTTTAGCGGAGTACAATGAGCAGTTCTTC
NA,TRBV4-3,NA,TRBJ1-2,CASSQEFESNYGYTF,TGCGCCAGCAGCCAAGAATTTGAGAGCAACTATGGCTACACCTTC
NA,TRBV15,NA,TRBJ2-5,CATSSWTREGGETQYF,TGTGCCACCAGCTCCTGGACTCGCGAGGGCGGAGAGACCCAGTACTTC
NA,TRBV20-1,NA,TRBJ1-1,CSASPNTEAFF,TGCAGTGCTAGCCCGAACACTGAAGCTTTCTTT
NA,TRBV2,NA,TRBJ2-2,CAIRPQEVPGELFF,TGTGCCATCAGACCGCAGGAGGTCCCCGGGGAGCTGTTTTTT
NA,TRBV5-1,NA,TRBJ2-3,CASRNYREGADTQYF,TGCGCCAGCAGAAATTACAGGGAGGGAGCAGATACGCAGTATTTT
NA,TRBV6-6,TRBD1,TRBJ1-6,CASSNPSGTAPLHF,TGTGCCAGCAGTAACCCCTCGGGGACAGCACCCCTCCACTTT
NA,TRBV4-3,TRBD1,TRBJ2-5,CASSQRYRGKQETQYF,TGCGCCAGCAGCCAGAGATACAGGGGTAAGCAAGAGACCCAGTACTTC
NA,TRBV28,TRBD1,TRBJ2-7,CASNPTGVGAYEQYF,TGTGCCAGCAATCCCACAGGGGTTGGGGCCTACGAGCAGTACTTC
NA,TRBV5-1,NA,TRBJ2-7,CASSLDNGGTPYEQYF,TGCGCCAGCAGCTTGGATAATGGGGGGACCCCCTACGAGCAGTACTTC
NA,TRBV5-6,NA,TRBJ2-2,CASSPPPGHRNTGELFF,TGTGCCAGCAGCCCCCCTCCGGGACACCGGAACACCGGGGAGCTGTTTTTT
NA,TRBV4-1,TRBD2,TRBJ2-4,CASSQGTSGTYLAKNIQYF,TGCGCCAGCAGCCAAGGGACTAGCGGGACCTACTTAGCCAAAAACATTCAGTACTTC
NA,TRBV7-9,TRBD1,TRBJ2-7,CASSFGRDRGYEQYF,TGTGCCAGCAGCTTCGGAAGGGACAGGGGGTACGAGCAGTACTTC
NA,TRBV9,TRBD2,TRBJ2-3,CASSVGTSGRTDTQYF,TGTGCCAGCAGCGTAGGGACTAGCGGCCGCACAGATACGCAGTATTTT
NA,TRBV27,TRBD1,TRBJ1-1,CPLCGGQGAVNTEAFF,TGTCCACTTTGTGGGGGACAGGGAGCGGTGAACACTGAAGCTTTCTTT
NA,TRBV5-1,NA,TRBJ2-1,CASSLTRGAGGGNNEQFF,TGCGCCAGCAGCTTGACGAGAGGAGCGGGCGGCGGCAACAATGAGCAGTTCTTC
NA,TRBV28,NA,TRBJ2-5,CATRSTVETQYF,TGTGCCACCCGGTCAACGGTAGAGACCCAGTACTTC
NA,TRBV7-8,TRBD2,TRBJ2-1,CASSPFLAGTPEEFF,TGTGCCAGCAGTCCATTTCTAGCGGGCACTCCGGAGGAGTTCTTC
NA,TRBV10-3,TRBD1,TRBJ2-1,CAISGTGRAEQFF,TGTGCCATCAGTGGGACAGGCCGCGCAGAGCAGTTCTTC
NA,TRBV29-1,NA,TRBJ2-3,CSVDGSTDTQYF,TGCAGCGTGGACGGAAGCACAGATACGCAGTATTTT
NA,TRBV2,NA,TRBJ1-1,CASSGSRHPNTEAFF,TGTGCCAGCAGTGGGTCGAGGCACCCGAACACTGAAGCTTTCTTT
NA,TRBV5-6,TRBD1,TRBJ2-5,CASRDRGSSETQYF,TGTGCCAGCAGGGACAGGGGGTCTTCAGAGACCCAGTACTTC
NA,TRBV7-8,TRBD1,TRBJ1-1,CAIEGQLNTEAFF,TGTGCCATCGAGGGACAGCTGAACACTGAAGCTTTCTTT
once,TRBV9,NA,TRBJ1-3,CASSPDLRGIGNTIYF,TGTGCCAGCAGCCCAGACCTAAGGGGGATTGGAAACACCATATATTTT
NA,TRBV18,TRBD1,TRBJ2-3,CASSPLPGGTGGTDTQYF,TGTGCCAGCTCACCGCTACCGGGAGGGACAGGGGGCACAGATACGCAGTATTTT
NA,TRBV14,NA,TRBJ1-2,CASSQDLGGARGYTF,TGTGCCAGCAGCCAAGATTTAGGGGGGGCCCGTGGCTACACCTTC
NA,TRBV6-5,TRBD2,TRBJ2-7,CASSRAGASYEQYF,TGTGCCAGCAGCAGAGCGGGGGCCTCCTACGAGCAGTACTTC
once,TRBV5-8,NA,TRBJ1-5,CASSPGGSRNQPQHF,TGTGCCAGCAGCCCTGGGGGGTCGAGAAATCAGCCCCAGCATTTT
NA,TRBV7-6,NA,TRBJ2-1,CASSLETTPNEQFF,TGTGCCAGCAGCTTAGAAACGACCCCCAATGAGCAGTTCTTC
NA,TRBV10-3,TRBD2,TRBJ2-5,CAISEPGLAVQETQYF,TGTGCCATCAGTGAGCCGGGACTAGCGGTTCAAGAGACCCAGTACTTC
NA,TRBV5-6,TRBD2,TRBJ2-2,CASSPGLAGGPWTGELFF,TGCGCCAGCAGCCCCGGACTAGCGGGAGGGCCATGGACCGGGGAGCTGTTTTTT
NA,TRBV7-2,NA,TRBJ1-1,CASSRDRVNTEAFF,TGTGCCAGCAGCCGGGACCGGGTGAACACTGAAGCTTTCTTT
NA,TRBV2,NA,TRBJ1-5,CASSALAGLNQPQHF,TGTGCCAGCAGTGCCCTAGCGGGGTTAAATCAGCCCCAGCATTTT
NA,TRBV7-7,TRBD1,TRBJ2-3,CASSPGTGTDTQYF,TGTGCTAGCAGCCCTGGGACAGGCACAGATACGCAGTATTTT
NA,TRBV18,NA,TRBJ2-1,CASSPTLAVNNEQFF,TGTGCCAGCTCACCAACATTAGCAGTAAACAATGAGCAGTTCTTC
NA,TRBV19,NA,TRBJ1-1,CASSITGNTEAFF,TGTGCCAGTAGTATAACTGGGAACACTGAAGCTTTCTTT
NA,TRBV9,TRBD2,TRBJ2-1,CASSVERAGAYNEQFF,TGTGCCAGCAGCGTAGAACGAGCGGGAGCCTACAATGAGCAGTTCTTC